This T cell receptor beta chain was found in a study of PD-1 blockade in classical Hodgkin lymphoma. Whole-study results and caveats: Diminished baseline TCR diversity has been reported in newly diagnosed patients relative to healthy donors. Whereas CD4+ TCR diversity had risen significantly by C4D1, CD8+ TCR diversity had not. Lower baseline TCR diversity marked trial partial responders and progressors. Still unresolved is the cause of the repertoire differences, which may be disease activity or prior therapy.

Profiled with immunoSEQ multiplex PCR; TCRdb holds only in-frame clones, not every one. The data show some 35,000 clones, with 75% to 95% seen just once and roughly 0.24% held by the top ten. A remark on this clone: Its antigen is undetermined.

Germline CDR1 reads MNHEY; CDR2 reads SMNVEV (reference sequence). V shed 4 bases and J 5 bases; nucleotides not matched to a gene: 4. CDR3 size: 15 residues. Each patient's relapse followed autologous stem cell transplantation, and brentuximab vedotin exposure varied. Thawed PBMCs underwent magnetic negative selection to yield purified CD4+ T cells. This chain connects TRBV27 to TRBJ1-4; the match to TRBD1 covers 10 bases. This TCR derives from a human donor with classical Hodgkin lymphoma. The sequencing here drew on CD4+ T cells from blood, taken at baseline. The CDR3 loop reads CASSSGQGGNEKLFF. In DNA form, the CDR3 reads TGTGCCAGCAGTTCAGGACAGGGGGGGAATGAAAAACTGTTTTTT.